One T cell receptor beta chain is described in this entry. As yet, its antigen is unknown. PCR employed 60 Vbeta and 13 Jbeta primers. Method: immunoSEQ multiplex PCR; TCRdb's copy keeps in-frame clones and lacks some. The sample contains about 200,000 clones, 75% to 90% of which appear only once. The data originate from a study of cytomegalovirus exposure and HLA in healthy donors. The study, taken as a whole, reports: In a later analysis, most CMV-associated TCR beta chains appeared HLA-restricted. The study dropped some indistinguishable V segments, TRBV6-2 and TRBV6-3 among them. TCR beta V- and J-gene trimming was later associated with a missense DCLRE1C variant.

CDR3 size: 15 residues. Germline CDR1 LNHDA, CDR2 SQIVND (reference sequence). Trimming left V 5 bases short and J 5 bases short, with 18 bases between. The V and J genes are TRBV19 and TRBJ2-5, with D tentatively TRBD2 (6 bases). Sequencing was performed on PBMCs. This sequence was found in a woman aged 25 to 39 in good health and CMV-seronegative. CDR3 protein: CASSPRLGGQETQYF. The CDR3 nucleotides are TGTGCCAGTAGTCCCCGACTAGGCGGGCAGGAGACCCAGTACTTC.